Included here is one T cell receptor (beta chain) sequence, with context. The sample is drawn from a study of patients and donors after allogeneic stem cell transplantation. The CDR3 length is 14 residues. CDR1 is SGHRS, CDR2 YFSETQ, per germline. Trimming stripped 3 bases from V and 4 bases from J, with 13 bases between. TCRdb reanalysed the RT-PCR reads using MiXCR and keeps one entry per CDR3 protein. The sample has about a million distinct CDR3 sequences, approximately 18% seen once. This clonotype originated in a human donor who was either an allogeneic HSCT recipient or a stem cell or donor lymphocyte infusion donor (not recorded which). It is not recorded whose cells these are; they may come from a transplant donor. This rearrangement joins TRBV5-1 to TRBJ1-1; D may be TRBD1 (5 bases). Sequencing was carried out using blood, either unsorted or a sorted T cell fraction (not recorded which). The CDR3 DNA sequence: TGCGCCAGCAGCTGGTGGGGGGATAGCACTGAAGCTTTCTTT. It specifies CASSWWGDSTEAFF. Using reference TRBV5-1 and TRBJ1-1 for the parts outside the CDR3, the full variable domain is KAGVTQTPRYLIKTRGQQVTLSCSPISGHRSVSWYQQTPGQGLQFLFEYFSETQRNKGNFPGRFSGRQFSNSRSEMNVSTLELGDSALYLCASSWWGDSTEAFFGQGTRLTVV.